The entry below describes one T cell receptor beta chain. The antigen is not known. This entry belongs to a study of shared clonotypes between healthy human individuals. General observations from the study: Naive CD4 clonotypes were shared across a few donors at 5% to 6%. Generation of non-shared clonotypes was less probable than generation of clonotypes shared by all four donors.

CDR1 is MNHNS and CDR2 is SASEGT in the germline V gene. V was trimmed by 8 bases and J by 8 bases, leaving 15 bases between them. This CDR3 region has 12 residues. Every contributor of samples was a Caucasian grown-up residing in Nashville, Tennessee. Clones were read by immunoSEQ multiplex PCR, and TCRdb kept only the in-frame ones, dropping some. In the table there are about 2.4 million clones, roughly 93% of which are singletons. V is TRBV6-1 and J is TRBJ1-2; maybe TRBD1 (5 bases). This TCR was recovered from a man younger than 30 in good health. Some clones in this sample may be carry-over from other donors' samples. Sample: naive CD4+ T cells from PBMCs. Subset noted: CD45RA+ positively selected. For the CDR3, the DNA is TGTGCCAGCCGCGGGACTTCGAAAGGCTACACCTTC. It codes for CASRGTSKGYTF.